The 12 T cell receptor beta chains below come from one sample, sequenced in a study of shared clonotypes between healthy human individuals. Measured with immunoSEQ multiplex PCR; TCRdb has only the in-frame clones, and not every one. This repertoire shows about 1.1 million clones, 75% to 85% found once; its top ten account for 0.5% to 0.65%. Input material: memory CD4+ T cells from PBMCs. Subset: CD45RA-negative fraction. These TCRs come from a man between 18 and 29 years old in good health. Some clones in this sample may be carry-over from other donors' samples.

This chain connects TRBV5-8 to TRBJ2-1; D gene ambiguous. The CDR3 totals 11 residues. The V and J ends lost 0 bases and 10 bases respectively, with 5 bases between them. CDR1 SGHTS and CDR2 YDEGEE come from the germline V gene. The CDR3 here is CASSLVEEQFF. The DNA of the CDR3 is TGTGCCAGCAGCTTGGTTGAGGAGCAGTTCTTC.

The chain links TRBV9 to TRBJ2-5; TRBD1 matches 7 bases. The CDR3 consists of 16 residues. V lost 0 bases and J lost 2; bases outside the gene matches: 7. Germline V gene lookup returns CDR1 SGDLS and CDR2 YYNGEE. The CDR3 DNA is TGTGCCAGCAGCGTAGGTTCCCCAGGGGGTCAAGAGACCCAGTACTTC. Amino acid sequence: CASSVGSPGGQETQYF.

This chain connects TRBV7-9 to TRBJ2-7, with D perhaps TRBD2 (6 bases). V was clipped by 5 bases and J by 3 bases, with 14 bases between them. CDR1 is SEHNR and CDR2 is FQNEAQ in the germline V gene (reference sequence). This CDR3 has 14 amino acids. This chain's CDR3 is CASSLMGRDYEQYF. In DNA, the CDR3 is TGTGCCAGCAGCCTCATGGGGCGGGACTACGAGCAGTACTTC.

As to this clone: A read error is likely here: a far larger clone is one base away. The CDR3 carries no conserved terminal phenylalanine or tryptophan, so it likely arises from a read error. The chain joins TRBV2 to TRBJ1-1, with D uncertain. Germline V lookup: CDR1 SNHLY, CDR2 FYNNEI. There are 11 residues in the CDR3. Trimming left V 1 base short and J 7 bases short, with 4 bases between. The CDR3 loop is CASSEGGEAFL. The CDR3 region has the DNA TGTGCCAGCAGTGAAGGCGGTGAAGCTTTCCTT.

J is TRBJ2-7 and V is TRBV28; D gene unclear. CDR3 size: 15 residues. Trimming left V 2 bases short and J 2 bases short, with 13 bases between. CDR1 and CDR2 from the germline V gene are MDHEN and SYDVKM. This CDR3 is CASSLGPIIPYEQYF. The CDR3 coding sequence is TGTGCCAGCAGTTTAGGGCCAATCATCCCCTACGAGCAGTACTTC. Based on the CDR3 plus reference TRBV28 and TRBJ2-7, the full variable domain is DVKVTQSSRYLVKRTGEKVFLECVQDMDHENMFWYRQDPGLGLRLIYFSYDVKMKEKGDIPEGYSVSREKKERFSLILESASTNQTSMYLCASSLGPIIPYEQYFGPGTRLTVT.

The chain recombines TRBV14 with TRBJ2-5; 8 nucleotides match TRBD2. The CDR3 has 13 residues. From germline, CDR1 is SGHDN and CDR2 FVKESK. The V and J ends lost 8 bases and 5 bases, in that order; junction bases with no gene match: 7. Here the CDR3 reads CASALSGIETQYF. The DNA for the CDR3 is TGTGCCAGCGCCCTTAGCGGGATTGAGACCCAGTACTTC.

This clone has ten or more counts. This sequence joins TRBV7-6 and TRBJ2-7, with 10 bases matching TRBD2. Germline assignment: CDR1 SGHVS and CDR2 FNYEAQ. V shed 7 bases and J 6 bases; nucleotides not matched to a gene: 12. CDR3 length equals 15 residues. CDR3 protein: CASTEKGLAAGEQYF. DNA of the CDR3: TGTGCCAGCACCGAGAAAGGACTAGCGGCCGGCGAGCAGTACTTC.

J is TRBJ2-6 and V is TRBV19; D is ambiguous. CDR1 and CDR2 from the germline V gene are LNHDA and SQIVND (reference sequence). The CDR3 consists of 14 residues. Trimming stripped 8 bases from V and 4 bases from J, with 12 bases between. The CDR3 sequence is CASSVGSGANVLTF. The CDR3, as DNA: TGTGCCAGTTCCGTCGGCTCCGGGGCCAACGTCCTGACTTTC.

The table lists this clone with a few counts. The chain carries TRBV28 and TRBJ1-6; tentatively, D is TRBD1 (5 bases). The V end lost 3 bases, the J end lost 7 bases, and 28 bases lay between the germline ends. The germline CDR1 and CDR2 sequences are MDHEN and SYDVKM. The CDR3 consists of 20 residues. CDR3: CASSFKLNGRGPNRNSPLHF. CDR3 DNA: TGTGCCAGCAGTTTCAAACTGAATGGAAGGGGCCCTAATCGGAATTCACCCCTCCACTTT.

Turning to this clone: This may be a read error: a much more frequent sequence differs by one nucleotide. V usage is TRBV7-6 and J usage is TRBJ1-1; the D gene is possibly TRBD1 (5 bases). Germline values: CDR1 SGHVS, CDR2 FNYEAQ. The V and J ends lost 3 bases and 7 bases respectively, with 9 bases between them. The CDR3 length is 12 residues. The DNA of the CDR3 is TGTGCCAGCAGCTTTTGGGGCGGTGAAGCTTTCTTT. This translates into CASSFWGGEAFF.

V is TRBV7-8 and J is TRBJ2-7, with a tentative D call TRBD2 (6 bases). This CDR3 has 16 residues. The germline V and J ends were trimmed by 5 bases and 3 bases, with 20 bases remaining between them. Per the germline V gene, CDR1 is SGHVS and CDR2 is FQNEAQ. The CDR3 DNA reads TGTGCCAGCAGCCAAGGGAGTGGAGGGACGATCTACGAGCAGTACTTC. Translating gives CASSQGSGGTIYEQYF.

This clone was recorded once. This sequence joins TRBV7-8 and TRBJ2-5, with D perhaps TRBD1 (8 bases). There are 15 residues in the CDR3. Germline assignment: CDR1 SGHVS and CDR2 FQNEAQ. V lost 5 bases, J lost 5 bases, and 18 bases lay in between. The CDR3 sequence is CASSLRTGRGETQYF. The CDR3 DNA reads TGTGCCAGCAGCCTCCGGACAGGGCGGGGGGAGACCCAGTACTTC.